The subject of this entry is one TCR beta chain. This clonotype was counted many times. Its target antigen remains unknown. Base quality data are lacking; no much larger clone is found one base away. The data stem from a study of early T cells in non-severe SARS-CoV-2 infection (dated by TCRdb to about 2021). For the wider study: Bulk RNA from unsorted whole blood was used for TCR sequencing, so alpha and beta chains could not be paired. Findings and caveats that apply to the study as a whole: Matching against VDJdb was skewed toward anti-spike CD8 responses, likely underestimated virus-specific expansions, and missed private and CD4 specificities.

The method behind the library was 5' RACE. Sequencing took place on a NextSeq 500. The TCR library protocol attached unique molecular identifiers to individual cDNA molecules to correct for sequencing error and PCR bias. Sequencing covered both TCR alpha and beta chains, and within each sample the abundances of alpha and beta sequences were tightly co-correlated. Turning to the authors' computational methods: V gene, J gene and CDR3 annotation of TCR sequences was performed with Decombinator V4. Expanded TCRs were defined as changing significantly between any two time points under a Poisson model with p below 0.0001. TCR abundances were normalised to the total number of TCRs sequenced in each sample and reported as counts per million. MAIT TCRs were defined by TRAV1-2 paired with TRAJ12, TRAJ20 or TRAJ33, and iNKT TCRs by TRAV10 paired with TRAJ18. A search of VDJdb, accessed on 1 November 2021, was run for TCRs annotated to CMV, EBV and SARS-CoV-2, with TCRs annotated for multiple antigens excluded. The public reads were run again by TCRdb, first through fastp at Q25 and then through MiXCR, and only productive beta chains were kept. Entries are consolidated by CDR3 protein sequence, retaining the most common genes and DNA. TCRdb's processing, not the study's, gives the V and J calls here. For this sample there are about 98,000 distinct CDR3 sequences; 11% appear just once. The ten largest clones take up around 4.7% of the sample.

Relative to germline, V is 1 base shorter and J is 10 bases shorter, with 14 bases between their ends. The CDR3 numbers 15 residues from cysteine through phenylalanine. The only DNA kept is the CDR3, 45 bases in frame from the first base. Reading the germline V gene gives CDR1 SGHTA and CDR2 FQGNSA. This was a case-control study nested in a cohort of healthcare workers in London, UK, who had nasopharyngeal swab PCR tests and blood samples taken every week. Between 23 and 31 March 2020, the week of the UK lockdown, healthcare workers were enrolled and then followed up weekly for as long as 16 weeks. The chain is made from TRBV7-2 and TRBJ1-6; matching of 5 bases hints at TRBD1 as the D gene. The receptor comes from an adult who was a healthcare worker with PCR-confirmed SARS-CoV-2 infection or an uninfected control (not recorded which). The sequenced material came from whole blood. This receptor carries the CDR3 CASSLEGAPGSPLHF. The DNA is TGTGCCAGCAGCTTAGAAGGGGCCCCTGGGTCACCCCTCCACTTT.